The rows below give T cell receptor beta chains drawn from one sample of a study of tumour-infiltrating T cells in Burkitt lymphoma. TCRdb's copy holds only in-frame clones and misses some; the assay was immunoSEQ multiplex PCR. The sample includes over a thousand clones, more than 96% of them seen just once. What was sequenced was tumor tissue. These receptors were collected from a human donor with Burkitt lymphoma. CDR3s include the opening cysteine and the closing phenylalanine or tryptophan. D genes are given only for firm matches. Clone size is not always given. Where it is, it says once, few, many or a class for expanded clones.

>TRBJ1-1|NA|NA|TRBV29-1
CSVEGRVTEAFF
TGCAGCGTTGAAGGCAGGGTCACTGAAGCTTTCTTT
>TRBJ2-7|TRBD2|NA|TRBV6-1
CASSSSGVYEQYF
TGTGCCAGCAGTTCTAGCGGAGTCTACGAGCAGTACTTC
>TRBJ2-5|NA|NA|TRBV14
CASSRQPGLQETQYF
TGTGCCAGCAGCCGTCAGCCGGGACTCCAAGAGACCCAGTACTTC
>TRBJ2-4|NA|NA|TRBV20-1
CSARGSSGKYF
TGCAGTGCTAGAGGGTCGAGCGGAAAGTACTTC
>TRBJ2-7|NA|once|TRBV7-3
CASSLFGQRLSEQYF
TGTGCCAGCAGCTTATTTGGACAGAGGTTGAGCGAGCAGTACTTC
>TRBJ2-7|NA|NA|TRBV11-2
CASSLEPGRLEQYF
TGTGCCAGCAGCTTAGAGCCAGGGCGGCTCGAGCAGTACTTC
>TRBJ2-2|NA|NA|TRBV14
CASSPFLGGDTGELFF
TGTGCCAGCAGCCCGTTTCTCGGGGGAGACACCGGGGAGCTGTTTTTT
>TRBJ2-7|NA|NA|TRBV5-6
CASSLAFSRGYEQYF
TGTGCCAGCAGCTTGGCTTTTAGCAGGGGCTACGAGCAGTACTTC
>TRBJ2-1|NA|NA|TRBV5-4
CASSLTHGVWGYNEQFF
TGTGCCAGCAGCTTGACCCATGGGGTTTGGGGCTACAATGAGCAGTTCTTC
>TRBJ1-6|NA|NA|TRBV2
CASSEAPVNRNYNSPLHF
TGTGCCAGCAGTGAAGCGCCTGTAAACAGAAATTATAATTCACCCCTCCACTTT
>TRBJ2-5|NA|once|TRBV2
CASSDGETQYF
TGTGCCAGCAGTGATGGTGAGACCCAGTACTTC
>TRBJ2-3|NA|NA|TRBV28
CASSGADSTDTQYF
TGTGCCAGCAGTGGTGCTGACAGCACAGATACGCAGTATTTT
>TRBJ1-1|NA|NA|TRBV13
CASSLVLGHNTEAFF
TGTGCCAGCAGCTTAGTCCTGGGACACAACACTGAAGCTTTCTTT
>TRBJ1-5|NA|NA|TRBV7-2
CASSLDRGNQPQHF
TGTGCCAGCAGCTTAGACAGGGGCAATCAGCCCCAGCATTTT
>TRBJ1-3|NA|NA|TRBV18
CASSPAVSSGNTIYF
TGTGCCAGCTCACCCGCAGTCAGCTCTGGAAACACCATATATTTT
>TRBJ2-2|TRBD2|NA|TRBV4-3
CASSLGLAGGRVNEELFF
TGCGCCAGCAGCTTGGGACTAGCGGGGGGTCGGGTTAATGAGGAGCTGTTTTTT
>TRBJ1-1|NA|NA|TRBV7-9
CASSHQGLGVGAFF
TGTGCCAGCAGCCATCAGGGGTTGGGTGTGGGAGCTTTCTTT
>TRBJ1-1|NA|NA|TRBV7-8
CASSLQGHFEAFF
TGTGCCAGCAGCTTACAGGGGCACTTTGAAGCTTTCTTT
>TRBJ1-2|NA|NA|TRBV7-2
CASSLARASDYTF
TGTGCCAGCAGTCTCGCCAGGGCGTCCGACTACACCTTC
>TRBJ1-2|NA|once|TRBV6-5
CASSYLRDSLYGYTF
TGTGCCAGCAGTTACCTCCGTGACAGCCTCTATGGCTACACCTTC
>TRBJ2-7|TRBD2|NA|TRBV11-3
CASSIEGLAGGFWPYEQYF
TGTGCCAGCAGTATAGAGGGACTAGCGGGAGGGTTTTGGCCTTACGAGCAGTACTTC
>TRBJ1-4|NA|NA|TRBV28
CASSSLQGTDF
TGTGCCAGCAGTTCCCTACAGGGTACCGATTTT
>TRBJ2-7|NA|NA|TRBV6-5
CASTSDRSYEQYF
TGTGCCAGCACCTCGGACAGATCCTACGAGCAGTACTTC
>TRBJ2-1|TRBD1|NA|TRBV6-6
CASSGQGGVIGEQFF
TGTGCCAGCAGTGGACAGGGAGGTGTAATCGGTGAGCAGTTCTTC
>TRBJ1-1|NA|NA|TRBV19
CASSRVRNTEAFF
TGTGCCAGTAGTCGGGTGAGGAACACTGAAGCTTTCTTT
>TRBJ2-7|TRBD2|NA|TRBV4-2
CASSQEWGTSGYEQYF
TGTGCCAGCAGCCAAGAGTGGGGGACTAGCGGTTACGAGCAGTACTTC
>TRBJ2-3|TRBD1|NA|TRBV10-3
CAISVDRVFTDTQYF
TGTGCCATCAGCGTAGACAGGGTATTCACAGATACGCAGTATTTT
>TRBJ1-2|NA|NA|TRBV27
CASSFGRGNYGYTF
TGTGCCAGCAGTTTTGGGAGGGGAAACTATGGCTACACCTTC
>TRBJ2-1|TRBD1|NA|TRBV5-4
CASSPRTGWYNEQFF
TGTGCCAGCAGCCCGCGGACAGGTTGGTACAATGAGCAGTTCTTC
>TRBJ2-4|NA|NA|TRBV27
CASSRGDGAKNIQYF
TGTGCCAGCAGTCGCGGAGATGGGGCCAAAAACATTCAGTACTTC
>TRBJ2-1|TRBD2|NA|TRBV6-1
CASRLAAGLYNEQFF
TGTGCCAGCAGACTTGCAGCGGGATTGTACAATGAGCAGTTCTTC
>TRBJ2-3|NA|NA|TRBV10-3
CAISGQDTDTQYF
TGTGCCATCAGTGGACAGGACACAGATACGCAGTATTTT
>TRBJ1-5|NA|NA|TRBV21-1
CASSKAEGQEPNFSNQPQHF
TGTGCCAGCAGCAAAGCGGAGGGACAGGAACCTAATTTTAGCAATCAGCCCCAGCATTTT
>TRBJ2-3|TRBD2|NA|TRBV7-9
CASRPGGSSTDTQYF
TGTGCCAGCCGCCCCGGGGGGTCGAGCACAGATACGCAGTATTTT
>TRBJ2-1|NA|NA|TRBV9
CASSVGDYYNEQFF
TGTGCCAGCAGCGTAGGTGACTATTACAATGAGCAGTTCTTC
>TRBJ2-7|TRBD2|NA|TRBV2
CASSKRAGGPYEQYF
TGTGCCAGCAGCAAAAGAGCGGGAGGGCCCTACGAGCAGTACTTC
>TRBJ2-1|NA|NA|TRBV9
CASSVETGTVRNEQFF
TGTGCCAGCAGCGTAGAGACGGGTACGGTCCGCAATGAGCAGTTCTTC